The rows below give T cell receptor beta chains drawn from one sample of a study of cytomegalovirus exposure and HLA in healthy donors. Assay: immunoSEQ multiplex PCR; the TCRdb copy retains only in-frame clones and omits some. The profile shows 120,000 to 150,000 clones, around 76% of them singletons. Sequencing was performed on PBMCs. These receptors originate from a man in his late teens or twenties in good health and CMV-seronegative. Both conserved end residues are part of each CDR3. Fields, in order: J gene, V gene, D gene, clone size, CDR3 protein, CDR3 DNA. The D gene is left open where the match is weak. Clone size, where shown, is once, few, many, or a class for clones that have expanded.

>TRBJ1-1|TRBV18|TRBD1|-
CASSQTGQQNTEAFF
TGTGCCAGCTCCCAAACGGGACAGCAGAACACTGAAGCTTTCTTT
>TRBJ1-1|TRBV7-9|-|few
CASSPSGAEAFF
TGTGCCAGCAGCCCATCCGGGGCTGAAGCTTTCTTT
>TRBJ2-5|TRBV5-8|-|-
CASSLTATVAETQYF
TGTGCCAGCAGCTTGACGGCTACAGTTGCAGAGACCCAGTACTTC
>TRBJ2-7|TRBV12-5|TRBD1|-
CASGLVLDRGRNEQYF
TGTGCTAGTGGTTTGGTCCTGGACAGGGGGCGCAACGAGCAGTACTTC
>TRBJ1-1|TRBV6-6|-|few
CASSSPQRSNTEAFF
TGTGCCAGCAGCTCTCCACAGAGATCGAACACTGAAGCTTTCTTT
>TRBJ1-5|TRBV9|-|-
CASSRSDRTNSNQPQHF
TGTGCCAGCAGCCGCAGCGACAGGACAAATAGCAATCAGCCCCAGCATTTT
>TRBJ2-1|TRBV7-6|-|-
CASSLSGEYSDEQFF
TGTGCCAGCAGCTTATCAGGGGAATATAGCGATGAGCAGTTCTTC
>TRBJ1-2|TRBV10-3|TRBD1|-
CAISELGTAYGYTF
TGTGCCATCAGTGAATTAGGGACAGCCTATGGCTACACCTTC
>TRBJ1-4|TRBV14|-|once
CASSQDGATNEKLFF
TGTGCCAGCAGCCAAGATGGAGCAACTAATGAAAAACTGTTTTTT
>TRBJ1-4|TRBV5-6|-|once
CASSLSLQKSLATNEKLFF
TGTGCCAGCAGCTTGTCTCTACAGAAGTCCCTTGCAACTAATGAAAAACTGTTTTTT
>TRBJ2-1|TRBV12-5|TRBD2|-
CASGILAGGRYNEQFF
TGTGCTAGTGGTATATTAGCGGGGGGGCGCTACAATGAGCAGTTCTTC
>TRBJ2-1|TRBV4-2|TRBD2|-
CASSQASGGGNEQFF
TGTGCCAGCAGCCAAGCTAGCGGGGGTGGGAATGAGCAGTTCTTC
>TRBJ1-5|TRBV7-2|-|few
CASSLDPGNQPQHF
TGTGCCAGCAGCTTAGATCCAGGGAATCAGCCCCAGCATTTT
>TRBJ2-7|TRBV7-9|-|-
CASSLDAGIYEQYF
TGTGCCAGCAGCTTAGATGCAGGAATCTACGAGCAGTACTTC
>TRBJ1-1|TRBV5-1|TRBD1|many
CASSKLQGAFTEAFF
TGCGCCAGCAGCAAATTACAGGGGGCTTTCACTGAAGCTTTCTTT
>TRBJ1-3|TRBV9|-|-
CASSVGTRAVSGNTIYF
TGTGCCAGCAGCGTAGGTACCAGGGCCGTTTCTGGAAACACCATATATTTT
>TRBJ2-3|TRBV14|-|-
CASSPTARGKSTDTQYF
TGTGCCAGCAGCCCGACCGCACGGGGGAAAAGCACAGATACGCAGTATTTT
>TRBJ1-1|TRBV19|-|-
CASSRGDPEAFF
TGTGCCAGTAGCCGGGGAGACCCTGAAGCTTTCTTT
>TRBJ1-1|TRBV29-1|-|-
CSVVGGRGNTEAFF
TGCAGCGTTGTGGGGGGGAGGGGGAACACTGAAGCTTTCTTT
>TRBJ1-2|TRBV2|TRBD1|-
CASGGQGNGGYTF
TGTGCCAGCGGGGGACAGGGTAACGGTGGCTACACCTTC
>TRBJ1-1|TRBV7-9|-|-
CSSSFLTLEAFF
TGTTCCAGCAGCTTTTTAACTTTAGAAGCTTTCTTT
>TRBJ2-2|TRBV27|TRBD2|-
CASGRSGGGSGELFF
TGTGCCAGCGGTCGTAGCGGGGGAGGCTCCGGGGAGCTGTTTTTT
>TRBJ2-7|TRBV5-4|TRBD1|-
CASSLSAGTGDYEQYF
TGTGCCAGCAGTCTTTCAGCGGGGACAGGGGATTACGAGCAGTACTTC
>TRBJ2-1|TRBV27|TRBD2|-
CASSTRDTRTSSGRWNEQFF
TGTGCCAGCAGTACCCGGGACACCCGAACTTCTAGCGGGAGGTGGAATGAGCAGTTCTTC
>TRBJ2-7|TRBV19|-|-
CASSIGSNYEQYF
TGTGCCAGTAGTATAGGGTCTAACTACGAGCAGTACTTC
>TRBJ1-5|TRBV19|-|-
CASSIFQGLSQPQHF
TGTGCCAGTAGTATTTTCCAGGGACTATCTCAGCCCCAGCATTTT
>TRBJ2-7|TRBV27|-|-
CASSWGTDYEQYF
TGTGCCAGCAGTTGGGGGACTGACTACGAGCAGTACTTC
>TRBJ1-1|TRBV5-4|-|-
CASTFGQGWNTEAFF
TGTGCCAGCACTTTCGGGCAGGGCTGGAACACTGAAGCTTTCTTT
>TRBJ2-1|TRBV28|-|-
CASSFLGSNEQFF
TGTGCCAGCAGTTTCCTAGGTAGCAATGAGCAGTTCTTC
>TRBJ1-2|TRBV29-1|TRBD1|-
CSVESGQGYYGYTF
TGCAGCGTTGAATCGGGACAGGGGTACTATGGCTACACCTTC
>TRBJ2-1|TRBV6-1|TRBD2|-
CASSETSGGAGNEQFF
TGTGCCAGCAGTGAAACTAGCGGGGGGGCCGGGAATGAGCAGTTCTTC
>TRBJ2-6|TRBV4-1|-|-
CASSLQGHSGANVLTF
TGCGCCAGCAGCCTCCAGGGGCACTCTGGGGCCAACGTCCTGACTTTC
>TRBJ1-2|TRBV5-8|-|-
CASSPREKGNYGYTF
TGTGCCAGCAGCCCTCGGGAGAAAGGAAACTATGGCTACACCTTC
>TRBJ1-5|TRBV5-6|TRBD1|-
CASSLGELDRNSNQPQHF
TGTGCCAGCAGCTTGGGTGAGTTGGACAGGAATAGCAATCAGCCCCAGCATTTT
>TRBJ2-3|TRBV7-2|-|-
CASSSYTDTQYF
TGTGCCAGCAGCTCTTATACAGATACGCAGTATTTT
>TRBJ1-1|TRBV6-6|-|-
CASSYPGAGPDTEAFF
TGTGCCAGCAGTTATCCAGGGGCCGGCCCGGACACTGAAGCTTTCTTT
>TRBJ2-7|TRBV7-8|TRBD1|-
CASSLDRGEQYF
TGTGCCAGCAGCTTGGACAGGGGGGAGCAGTACTTC
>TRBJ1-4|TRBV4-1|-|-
CASSQGGAVLGAGEKLFF
TGCGCCAGCAGCCAAGGGGGTGCTGTTCTTGGGGCCGGTGAAAAACTGTTTTTT
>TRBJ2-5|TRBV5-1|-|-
CASSLDVSQETQYF
TGCGCCAGCAGCTTGGATGTCTCTCAAGAGACCCAGTACTTC
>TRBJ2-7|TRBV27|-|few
CASSLGLGGLEQYF
TGTGCCAGCAGTCTCGGACTAGGGGGACTCGAGCAGTACTTC
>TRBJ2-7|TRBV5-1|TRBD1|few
CASSPLGQGLYEQYF
TGCGCCAGCAGCCCGCTGGGACAGGGTCTGTACGAGCAGTACTTC
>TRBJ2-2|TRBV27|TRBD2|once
CASSLFSGLAVTGELFF
TGTGCCAGCAGTTTATTTTCGGGACTAGCGGTCACCGGGGAGCTGTTTTTT
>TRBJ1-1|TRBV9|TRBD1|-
CASSVMGQGAGNTEAFF
TGTGCCAGCAGCGTTATGGGACAGGGGGCAGGAAACACTGAAGCTTTCTTT
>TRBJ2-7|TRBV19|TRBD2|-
CASSMTSAYEQYF
TGTGCCAGTAGTATGACTAGCGCGTACGAGCAGTACTTC
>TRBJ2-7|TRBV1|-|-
CTSSPPTTSGGPSSYEQYF
TGCACCAGCAGCCCGCCTACTACTAGCGGGGGCCCCAGCTCCTACGAGCAGTACTTC
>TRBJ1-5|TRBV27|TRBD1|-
CASSYGQGDQPQHF
TGTGCCAGCAGCTACGGACAGGGAGATCAGCCCCAGCATTTT
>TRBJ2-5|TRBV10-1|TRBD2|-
CASMDRSGRLRKETQYF
TGCGCCAGCATGGATCGTAGCGGGAGGCTCCGTAAAGAGACCCAGTACTTC
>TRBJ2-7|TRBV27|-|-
CASSLSGSIGAGVSVPRGQYF
TGTGCCAGCAGTTTATCGGGTTCCATCGGCGCAGGGGTCTCAGTTCCTCGGGGGCAGTACTTC
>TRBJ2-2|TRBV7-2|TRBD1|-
CASSYWTGSAGELFF
TGTGCCAGCAGCTACTGGACAGGTTCAGCGGGGGAGCTGTTTTTT